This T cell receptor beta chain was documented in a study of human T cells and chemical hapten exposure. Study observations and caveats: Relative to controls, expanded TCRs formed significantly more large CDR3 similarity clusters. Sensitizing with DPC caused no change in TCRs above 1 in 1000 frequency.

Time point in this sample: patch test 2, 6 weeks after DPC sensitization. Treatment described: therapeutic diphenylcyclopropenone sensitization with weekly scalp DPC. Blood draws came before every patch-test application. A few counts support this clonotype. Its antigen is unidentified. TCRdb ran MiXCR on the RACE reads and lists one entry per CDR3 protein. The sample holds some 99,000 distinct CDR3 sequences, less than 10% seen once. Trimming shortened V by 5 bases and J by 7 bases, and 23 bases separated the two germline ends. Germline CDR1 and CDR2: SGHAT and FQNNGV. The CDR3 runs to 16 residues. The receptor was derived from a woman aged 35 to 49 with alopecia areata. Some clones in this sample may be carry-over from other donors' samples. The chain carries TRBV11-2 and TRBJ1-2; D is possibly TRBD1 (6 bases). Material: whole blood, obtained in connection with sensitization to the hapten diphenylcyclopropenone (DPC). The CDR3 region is CASSGRQDRIPRGYTF. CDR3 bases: TGTGCCAGCAGCGGGCGACAGGACCGGATCCCGCGTGGCTACACCTTC.